This T cell receptor beta chain was found in a study of cytomegalovirus exposure and HLA in healthy donors. The germline gives CDR1 MNHNY, CDR2 SVGAGI (reference sequence). CDR3 length equals 14 residues. V trimming: 6 bases; J trimming: 6 bases; junction bases outside the gene matches: 9. The PCR made use of 60 Vbeta and 13 Jbeta primers. The method was immunoSEQ multiplex PCR; TCRdb's version includes in-frame clones alone and lacks a portion of them. The sample records over 150,000 clones, just under 80% being singletons. Note on this clone: The antigen is undetermined.

The study's findings and limits: A later analysis reportedly found that, within productive TCRs, an Asian-associated ancestry cluster had fewer N-insertions than the mean observed across the approximately 670 donors. Earlier analysis found most TCR beta V segments productive about 90% or about 30% of the time.

Sequenced sample: PBMCs. The clonotype was recovered from a woman aged 45 to 65 in good health and CMV-seronegative. This chain uses TRBV6-6 with TRBJ2-7; TRBD1 aligns across 9 bases. CDR3 loop: CASRIRDRATEQYF. The CDR3 coding sequence is TGTGCCAGCAGGATCCGGGACAGGGCCACCGAGCAGTACTTC.